This T cell receptor (beta chain) is from a study of T cell responses to AZD1222 COVID-19 vaccine (dated by TCRdb to the early 2020s). Study-wide context: A total of 233 trial participants underwent TCR sequencing, of whom 207 received two doses of AZD1222 and about 25 received two doses of the MenACWY control vaccine. Trial participants were enrolled by age into 18-55, 56-69 and 70-plus year subgroups, with roughly 150, 30 and 60 TCR-sequenced participants respectively.

Including cysteine and phenylalanine, the CDR3 has 16 amino acids. Just CDR3 DNA is preserved here, 48 bases in frame from base 1. In the germline V gene, CDR1 corresponds to SGDLS and CDR2 to YYNGEE. V is trimmed back by 4 bases and J by 6 bases, and the junction contains 12 bases that no gene match accounts for. For this clone: Its antigen is currently not known. No base quality values were provided; no much bigger clone lies one nucleotide off.

Study-level results and caveats: Reportedly, almost half of the unique spike-specific TCRs recognized epitopes lying outside the regions that are mutated in the B.1.351 and B.1.1.7 variants. Participants were mostly white British and included more females than males, and it was suggested by the authors that clonal diversity may have been underestimated. Because no day 14 peak-response samples were available, repertoires were characterized only after the peak T cell response. The vaccine-associated CD4 TCRs covered the entire spike protein, and the dominant responses fell in regions 160-218 and 743-854. Conclusions about previously exposed vaccinees were limited because only a handful of AZD1222 recipients were SARS-CoV-2 seropositive at baseline. The 56-69-year group was small, and its depth increase did not reach significance, likely because of low power. After two AZD1222 doses, both the breadth and the depth of spike-specific TCRs were significantly higher than at day 0 and than in MenACWY recipients.

The time point label of this sample denotes: about 28 days (+/-7) after the second vaccine dose. What the treatment or condition label conveys for this sample: meningococcal conjugate vaccine given as trial control. Samples from vaccinated people were obtained from the UK trials COV001 and COV002, which included a single-blind randomized controlled phase 2/3 trial of AZD1222 (ChAdOx1 nCoV-19) in healthy adults. Trial participant PBMC samples were collected at day 0 and day 28 after the second dose for TCRbeta chain sequencing. The CDR3 regions of human TCRbeta chains were analyzed by immunosequencing. Under the source paper's analysis protocol: Repertoire TCRs were checked for matches against a reference library of SARS-CoV-2-specific TCRs that had been generated using the MIRA antigen-specificity platform. Breadth was defined as the fraction of unique TCRs that were SARS-CoV-2-associated, and depth was defined as the fraction of total T cells that were SARS-CoV-2-associated. Each spike-specific TCR was assigned to its reactive spike region and to a CD4 or CD8 class using the MIRA data. Log10-transformed breadth and depth values were compared by one-way ANOVA with Sidak's multiple comparisons tests. Entries here come from immuneACCESS through TCRdb and include only in-frame sequences with V and J called. Some clones fail to appear in such tables; in the studies checked, an unresolved V gene covers under half of the shortfall, and the cause of the remainder is unknown. The DNA gave D and trimming, while V, J and clone size come from that table. In all, the sample holds about 150,000 clones, and roughly 85% of those were seen once. The ten largest clones add up to roughly 8.7% of the sample.

The rearranged chain carries TRBV9 and TRBJ1-4; a stretch of 7 junction bases matches TRBD1. The receptor was derived from an adult who received the MenACWY meningococcal vaccine as a control. Specimen: peripheral blood, collected 28 days after the second dose of the MenACWY control vaccine. The CDR3 loop reads CASSPNGGTVYEKLFF. The DNA sequence follows: TGTGCCAGCAGCCCAAACGGCGGGACAGTGTATGAAAAACTGTTTTTT.